Listed below are T cell receptor beta chains from one sample, sequenced in a study of blood T cell repertoires in COVID-19. The assay was immunoSEQ multiplex PCR, and TCRdb's table has in-frame clones only and misses some. Of under 200,000 clones in the sample, about nine tenths were seen once. The sample was peripheral blood. These receptors originate from a man between 65 and 80 years old with active or convalescent COVID-19. Each CDR3 is given without its conserved first and last residue.

>TRBV4-1|TRBJ2-4
ASSWTGLAGADRNIQY
>TRBV30|TRBJ1-2
AWSIAAWRGDYGYT
>TRBV7-2|TRBJ1-2
ASSPLNYGYT
>TRBV28|TRBJ2-5
ASSSGIETQY
>TRBV19|TRBJ2-1
ASRRTVAYNEQF
>TRBV29-1|TRBJ2-7
SVLSAYEQY
>TRBV7-8|TRBJ2-5
ASSSSKAGGRETQY
>TRBV27|TRBJ2-7
ATGGATHSYEQY
>TRBV15|TRBJ1-5
ATSGVGGNQPQH
>TRBV27|TRBJ2-2
ASTGFWTGGIGELF
>TRBV7-2|TRBJ1-6
ASSSLTRGNSPLH
>TRBV28|TRBJ2-2
ASKLDPVAGELF
>TRBV2|TRBJ1-2
ASSSSWDRLEPGYT
>TRBV3-1/TRBV3-2|TRBJ1-4
ASSHQGGEKLF
>TRBV7-2|TRBJ2-7
ASSLVIKQGMVYEQY
>TRBV29-1|TRBJ1-1
SVGTANTEAF
>TRBV29-1|TRBJ2-3
SVGLTDTQY
>TRBV4-3|TRBJ1-6
ASSQDGRRDNSPLH
>TRBV5-1|TRBJ2-1
ASNEENPRYNEQF
>TRBV4-3|TRBJ1-1
ASSHPGRGNTEAF
>TRBV19|TRBJ1-3
ASSMGSSGNTIY
>TRBV29-1|TRBJ2-1
SVDPWTSGSLGINEQF
>TRBV15|TRBJ2-5
ATSRAIETQY
>TRBV6-1|TRBJ1-3
ASSALWTGGRDHSGNTIY
>TRBV12-3/TRBV12-4|TRBJ1-5
ASSRTGSQPQH
>TRBV5-6|TRBJ1-2
ASSLTLAGYT
>TRBV6-2/TRBV6-3|TRBJ2-1
ASSYSIEANEQF
>TRBV5-6|TRBJ2-6
ASSLFYSGANVLT
>TRBV4-3|TRBJ2-7
ASSQARDRGYEQY
>TRBV21-1|TRBJ2-7
ASSCPRSYEQY